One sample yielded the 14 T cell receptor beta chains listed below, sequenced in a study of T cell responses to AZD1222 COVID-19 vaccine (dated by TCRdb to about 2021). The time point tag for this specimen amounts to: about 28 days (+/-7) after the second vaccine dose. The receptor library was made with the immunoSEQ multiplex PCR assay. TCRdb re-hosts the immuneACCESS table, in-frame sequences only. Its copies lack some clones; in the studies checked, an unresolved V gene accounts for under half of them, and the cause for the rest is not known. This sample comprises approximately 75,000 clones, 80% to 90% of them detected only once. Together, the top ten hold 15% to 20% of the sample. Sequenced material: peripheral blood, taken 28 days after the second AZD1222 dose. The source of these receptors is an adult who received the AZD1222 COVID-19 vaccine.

CDR3 protein: CASSLEGTDEKLFF. As DNA, the CDR3 is TGCGCCAGCAGCTTGGAAGGGACAGATGAAAAACTGTTTTTT. The rearrangement uses TRBV5-1 and TRBJ1-4; 7 nucleotides align to TRBD1. J lost 6 bases, V lost 0 bases, and 2 bases had no gene match. The CDR3 spans 14 residues. Looked up from germline, CDR1 is SGHRS and CDR2 is YFSETQ.

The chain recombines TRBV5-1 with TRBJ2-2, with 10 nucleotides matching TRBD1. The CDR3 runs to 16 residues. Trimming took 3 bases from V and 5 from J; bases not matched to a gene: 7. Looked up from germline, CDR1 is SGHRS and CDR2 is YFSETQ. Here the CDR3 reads CASSSGQGDTTGELFF. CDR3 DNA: TGCGCCAGCAGCTCCGGACAGGGGGATACGACCGGGGAGCTGTTTTTT. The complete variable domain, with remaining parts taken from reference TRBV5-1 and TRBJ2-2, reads KAGVTQTPRYLIKTRGQQVTLSCSPISGHRSVSWYQQTPGQGLQFLFEYFSETQRNKGNFPGRFSGRQFSNSRSEMNVSTLELGDSALYLCASSSGQGDTTGELFFGEGSRLTVL.

The CDR3 reads CASSQGSYEQYF. The DNA for the CDR3 is TGTGCCAGCAGCCAGGGCTCCTACGAGCAGTACTTC. The chain has TRBV3-1 (or the pseudogene TRBV3-2) and TRBJ2-7; D ambiguous. The germline gives CDR1 LGHDT, CDR2 YNNKEL (reference sequence). Trimming stripped 3 bases from V and 0 bases from J, with 3 bases between. This CDR3 spans 12 amino acids.

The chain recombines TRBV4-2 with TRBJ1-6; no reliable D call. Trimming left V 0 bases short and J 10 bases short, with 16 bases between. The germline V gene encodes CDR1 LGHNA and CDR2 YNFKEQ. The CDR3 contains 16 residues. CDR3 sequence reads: CASSQDSWGARSPLHF. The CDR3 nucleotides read TGTGCCAGCAGCCAAGATTCGTGGGGAGCAAGATCACCCCTCCACTTT.

CDR3: CASSPWGTGYETQYF. CDR3 DNA: TGTGCCAGCAGCCCTTGGGGGACAGGCTATGAGACCCAGTACTTC. This rearrangement joins TRBV5-4 to TRBJ2-5, with TRBD1 matching 8 bases. Germline trimming cut 4 bases from V and 5 bases from J; bases unmatched to any gene: 10. Per the germline V gene, CDR1 is SGHNT and CDR2 is YYREEE (reference sequence). The CDR3 is 15 amino acids.

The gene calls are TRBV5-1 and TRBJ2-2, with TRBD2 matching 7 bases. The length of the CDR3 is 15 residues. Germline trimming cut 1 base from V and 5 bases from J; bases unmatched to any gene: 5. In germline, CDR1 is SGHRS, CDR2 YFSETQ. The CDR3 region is CASSLSGARTGELFF. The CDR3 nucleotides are TGCGCCAGCAGCTTGAGCGGGGCCAGAACCGGGGAGCTGTTTTTT.

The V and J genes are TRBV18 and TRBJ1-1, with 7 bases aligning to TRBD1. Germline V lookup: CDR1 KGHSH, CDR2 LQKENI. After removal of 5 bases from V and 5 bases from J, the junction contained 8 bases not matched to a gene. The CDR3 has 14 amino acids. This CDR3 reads CASSATGEGTEAFF. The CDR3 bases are TGTGCCAGCTCAGCTACAGGGGAAGGGACTGAAGCTTTCTTT.

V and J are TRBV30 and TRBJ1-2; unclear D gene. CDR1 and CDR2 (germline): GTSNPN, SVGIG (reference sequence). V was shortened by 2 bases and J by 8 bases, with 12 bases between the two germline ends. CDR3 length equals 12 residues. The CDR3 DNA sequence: TGTGCCTGGAGTCGGGGAGCTGGGGGCTACACCTTC. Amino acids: CAWSRGAGGYTF.

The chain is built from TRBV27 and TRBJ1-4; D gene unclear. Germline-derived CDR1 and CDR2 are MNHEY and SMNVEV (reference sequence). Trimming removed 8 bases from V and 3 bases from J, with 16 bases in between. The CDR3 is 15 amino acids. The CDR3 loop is CASRADGVSNEKLFF. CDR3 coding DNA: TGTGCCAGCCGGGCGGACGGAGTTTCTAATGAAAAACTGTTTTTT. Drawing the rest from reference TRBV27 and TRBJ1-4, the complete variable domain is EAQVTQNPRYLITVTGKKLTVTCSQNMNHEYMSWYRQDPGLGLRQIYYSMNVEVTDKGDVPEGYKVSRKEKRNFPLILESPSPNQTSLYFCASRADGVSNEKLFFGSGTQLSVL.

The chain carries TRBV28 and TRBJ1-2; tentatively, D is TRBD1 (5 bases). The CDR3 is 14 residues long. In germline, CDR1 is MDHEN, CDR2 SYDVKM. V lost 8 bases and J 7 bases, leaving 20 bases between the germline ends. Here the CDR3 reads CASEVRDRGSGYTF. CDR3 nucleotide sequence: TGTGCCAGCGAGGTCCGGGACCGGGGTAGTGGCTACACCTTC.

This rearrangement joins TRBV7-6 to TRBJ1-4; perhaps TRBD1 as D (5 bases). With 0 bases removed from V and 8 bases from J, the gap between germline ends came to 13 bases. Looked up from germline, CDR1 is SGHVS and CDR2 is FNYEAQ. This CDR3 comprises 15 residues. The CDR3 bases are TGTGCCAGCAGCTTAGCCTCAGGGCTTGCAGAAAAACTGTTTTTT. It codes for CASSLASGLAEKLFF.

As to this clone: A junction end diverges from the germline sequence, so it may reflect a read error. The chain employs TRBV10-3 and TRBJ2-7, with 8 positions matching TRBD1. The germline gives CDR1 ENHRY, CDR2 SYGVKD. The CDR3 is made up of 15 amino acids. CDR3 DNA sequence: TGTGCCATCAGTGAGTTATATGTGAGCCAGGGGGCGAGAGACTTC. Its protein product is CAISELYVSQGARDF.

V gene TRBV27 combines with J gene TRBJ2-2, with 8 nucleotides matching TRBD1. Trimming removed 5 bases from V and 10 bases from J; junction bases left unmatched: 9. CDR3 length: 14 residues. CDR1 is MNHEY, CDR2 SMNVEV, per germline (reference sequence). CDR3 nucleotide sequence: TGTGCCAGCAGTAACGTACAGGGGGACGAGGAGCTGTTTTTT. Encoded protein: CASSNVQGDEELFF.

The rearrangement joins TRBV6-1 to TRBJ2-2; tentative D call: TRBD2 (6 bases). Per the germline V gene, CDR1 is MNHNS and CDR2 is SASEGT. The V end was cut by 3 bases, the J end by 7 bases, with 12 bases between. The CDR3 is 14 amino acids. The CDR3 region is CASSDGGYVGELFF. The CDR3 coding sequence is TGTGCCAGCAGTGATGGGGGGTACGTCGGGGAGCTGTTTTTT.